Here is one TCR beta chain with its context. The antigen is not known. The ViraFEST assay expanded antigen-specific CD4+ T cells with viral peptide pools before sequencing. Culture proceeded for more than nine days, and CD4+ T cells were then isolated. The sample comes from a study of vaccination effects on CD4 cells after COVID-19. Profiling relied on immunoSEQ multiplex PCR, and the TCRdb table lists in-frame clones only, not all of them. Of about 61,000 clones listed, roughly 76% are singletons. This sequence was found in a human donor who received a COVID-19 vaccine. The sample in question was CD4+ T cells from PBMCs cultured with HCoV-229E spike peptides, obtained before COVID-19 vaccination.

This CDR3 reads CASNLESSGNTIYF. The CDR3 DNA follows: TGTGCCAGCAATCTCGAGAGCTCTGGAAACACCATATATTTT. The chain uses TRBV2 and TRBJ1-3; the D is unclear. CDR1 SNHLY and CDR2 FYNNEI come from the germline V gene. The CDR3 is 14 residues long. The V and J ends lost 7 bases and 0 bases respectively, with 10 bases between them.